These 27 T cell receptor beta chains were all obtained from the same sample, sequenced in a study of blood T cell repertoires in COVID-19. Method: immunoSEQ multiplex PCR; TCRdb's copy keeps in-frame clones and lacks some. This sample yields 450,000 or so clones, of which roughly 89% are seen a single time; around 0.92% belongs to the top ten. Sequencing was carried out using peripheral blood. These TCRs come from a man younger than 35 with COVID-19, enrolled during active disease.

As concerns this clone: A junction end diverges from the germline sequence, so it may reflect a read error. The V and J genes are TRBV4-1 and TRBJ2-5; D might be TRBD2 (5 bases). In germline, CDR1 is MGHRA, CDR2 YSYEKL. This CDR3 is 15 amino acids long. The CDR3 region has the DNA TGCGCCAGCACCCAAGTAATTACGGGATCCGAGACCCAGTACTTC. It yields the protein CASTQVITGSETQYF.

The V call is TRBV29-1, the J call TRBJ2-1; no reliable D call. Germline assignment: CDR1 SQVTM and CDR2 ANQGSEA. The V and J ends lost 3 bases and 8 bases respectively, with 14 bases between them. The CDR3 sequence is 13 residues long. CDR3 nucleotides: TGCAGCGTTGAGCCCGACAACCATGATGAGCAGTTCTTC. This gives the protein CSVEPDNHDEQFF.

V usage is TRBV10-2 and J usage is TRBJ2-7, with 8 bases fitting TRBD2. The trim removed 6 bases at V and 4 bases at J, leaving 11 bases unmatched. This CDR3 is built from 15 residues. Germline CDR1 reads WSHSY; CDR2 reads SAAADI. The chain's CDR3 is CASRGLTSDLYEQYF. The DNA for the CDR3 is TGCGCCAGCAGAGGATTGACTAGCGACCTATACGAGCAGTACTTC.

This clone has just one count. This chain joins TRBV10-2 and TRBJ1-5; D is undetermined. V dropped 0 bases and J dropped 3 bases, with 12 bases sitting between them. This CDR3 region has 16 residues. Germline V gives CDR1 WSHSY, CDR2 SAAADI. CDR3 DNA sequence: TGCGCCAGCAGTGAGTCGGAGGTCGCGCACAATCAGCCCCAGCATTTT. It is translated as CASSESEVAHNQPQHF.

The V and J genes are TRBV24-1 and TRBJ2-5, with a possible D match to TRBD1 (5 bases). V lost 3 bases and J lost 5, with 9 bases in between. The CDR3 covers 13 residues. CDR1 and CDR2 from the germline V gene are KGHDR and SFDVKD. Here the CDR3 reads CATSDAAGETQYF. CDR3 nucleotides: TGTGCCACCAGTGATGCCGCAGGGGAGACCCAGTACTTC.

V and J are TRBV6-6 and TRBJ1-1; 9 positions match TRBD1. The CDR3 totals 15 residues. Germline V gene lookup returns CDR1 MNHNY and CDR2 SVGAGI (reference sequence). J was trimmed by 4 bases and V by 3 bases; bases with no gene match: 6. This CDR3 reads CASSYPGGQGTEAFF. The CDR3 DNA follows: TGTGCCAGCAGTTATCCTGGGGGACAGGGCACTGAAGCTTTCTTT.

The CDR3 DNA reads as TGTGCCAGCAGCCTTATCACCGGTCAGCCCCAGCATTTT. Encoded protein: CASSLITGQPQHF. The rearrangement joins TRBV7-2 to TRBJ1-5; D unclear. Germline V gene lookup returns CDR1 SGHTA and CDR2 FQGNSA. V shed 5 bases and J shed 6 bases, with 11 bases lying between them. This CDR3 has 13 residues.

This chain connects TRBV3-1 (or the pseudogene TRBV3-2) to TRBJ1-2; no clear D gene. The CDR3 has 14 residues. Between the trimmed V and J ends, which lost 3 bases and 2 bases, there was a span of 10 bases. The germline V gene has CDR1 LGHDT and CDR2 YNNKEL (reference sequence). CDR3 DNA: TGTGCCAGCAGCCAGTTAGCAGCAAACTATGGCTACACCTTC. Translated, it gives CASSQLAANYGYTF.

This chain joins TRBV7-6 and TRBJ1-1; D gene unclear. This CDR3 region has 15 residues. CDR1 is SGHVS and CDR2 is FNYEAQ in the germline V gene. Trimming removed 5 bases from V and 4 bases from J, with 17 bases in between. The CDR3 DNA reads TGTGCCAGCAGCGAGGGCGATCGGGGTCCCACTGAAGCTTTCTTT. It yields the protein CASSEGDRGPTEAFF.

V usage is TRBV9 and J usage is TRBJ2-2; D remains ambiguous. The V gene's germline CDR1 is SGDLS and CDR2 YYNGEE. With 3 bases removed from V and 6 bases from J, the gap between germline ends came to 3 bases. The CDR3 loop spans 11 amino acids. The CDR3 coding sequence is TGTGCCAGCAGCGCCGCCGGGGAGCTGTTTTTT. Translating it yields CASSAAGELFF.

The chain carries TRBV19 and TRBJ1-1; D call uncertain. With 10 bases removed from V and 6 bases from J, the gap between germline ends came to 12 bases. The CDR3 spans 11 residues. Germline assignment: CDR1 LNHDA and CDR2 SQIVND (reference sequence). The CDR3 bases are TGTGCCACTACCATGGGCGCTGAAGCTTTCTTT. As protein: CATTMGAEAFF.

CDR3 loop: CASSNRVRGAHGANVLTF. The CDR3 coding sequence is TGTGCCAGTAGCAACCGGGTGCGGGGGGCACATGGGGCCAACGTCCTGACTTTC. The chain has TRBV19 and TRBJ2-6, with 8 bases matching TRBD2. The CDR3 spans 18 residues. Germline-derived CDR1 and CDR2 are LNHDA and SQIVND (reference sequence). With 6 bases clipped from V and 3 bases from J, the junction kept 13 bases outside the gene matches.

The chain recombines TRBV19 with TRBJ2-7, with 11 nucleotides matching TRBD1. CDR1 LNHDA and CDR2 SQIVND come from the germline V gene (reference sequence). J gave up 4 bases and V 8 bases, and 7 bases lay outside the gene matches. CDR3 length: 14 amino acids. In DNA form, the CDR3 reads TGTGCCAGTCAACAGGACAGGGGGCCGTACGAGCAGTACTTC. This translates into CASQQDRGPYEQYF.

This rearrangement joins TRBV6-5 to TRBJ1-5, with 8 bases identical to TRBD1. Unmatched junction bases numbered 5, after V lost 0 bases and J lost 4 bases. The CDR3 is 16 residues long. The germline gives CDR1 MNHEY, CDR2 SVGAGI. CDR3 nucleotide sequence: TGTGCCAGCAGTTACTCGACAAGGACAGGGAATCAGCCCCAGCATTTT. Residues: CASSYSTRTGNQPQHF.

The chain is built from TRBV6-6 and TRBJ2-1; 9 nucleotides agree with TRBD1. The V gene end was trimmed by 8 bases and the J gene end by 7 bases; junction bases not matched to a gene: 12. The germline gives CDR1 MNHNY, CDR2 SVGAGI (reference sequence). CDR3 length: 15 residues. CDR3 nucleotides: TGTGCCAGCGGACATTCGGGACAGGGACGAAATGAGCAGTTCTTC. Translated: CASGHSGQGRNEQFF.

This clone was recorded once. The gene calls are TRBV19 and TRBJ2-7, with 8 bases fitting TRBD1. CDR3 length: 15 residues. Germline CDR1 and CDR2: LNHDA and SQIVND (reference sequence). After removal of 0 bases from V and 2 bases from J, the junction contained 3 bases not matched to a gene. The CDR3: CASSIDQGAPYEQYF. The CDR3 coding sequence is TGTGCCAGTAGTATAGACCAGGGGGCCCCCTACGAGCAGTACTTC. Looking up the rest from reference TRBV19 and TRBJ2-7 gives the full variable domain: DGGITQSPKYLFRKEGQNVTLSCEQNLNHDAMYWYRQDPGQGLRLIYYSQIVNDFQKGDIAEGYSVSREKKESFPLTVTSAQKNPTAFYLCASSIDQGAPYEQYFGPGTRLTVT.

Notes on this clone: At one of its ends the junction is not consistent with the germline gene, which may arise from a read error. The chain recombines TRBV27 with TRBJ2-1, with 13 positions matching TRBD2. CDR1 is MNHEY and CDR2 is SMNVEV in the germline V gene (reference sequence). CDR3 length: 16 residues. The CDR3 region has the DNA TGTGCCAGCAGAACGACTAGCGGGGGGTCCTCCAATGAGCAGTTCTTC. It encodes CASRTTSGGSSNEQFF.

The V gene is TRBV6-5, the J gene TRBJ2-1; possible D gene TRBD2, 5 bases. The CDR3 contains 15 residues. Trimming removed 7 bases from V and 5 bases from J, with 18 bases in between. CDR1 MNHEY and CDR2 SVGAGI come from the germline V gene. CDR3: CASNVGSSLDNEQFF. The CDR3 DNA reads as TGTGCCAGCAACGTGGGGTCTAGCCTAGACAATGAGCAGTTCTTC.

The chain joins TRBV28 to TRBJ1-4; unclear D gene. The germline CDR1 and CDR2 sequences are MDHEN and SYDVKM. The CDR3 covers 15 residues. V gave up 2 bases and J gave up 8 bases, with 15 bases separating them. This CDR3 is CASSLPSGPREKLFF. CDR3 sequence (DNA): TGTGCCAGCAGTTTACCCTCCGGCCCCAGGGAAAAACTGTTTTTT.

The rearrangement uses TRBV10-1 and TRBJ2-3; 9 nucleotides align to TRBD1. This CDR3 spans 15 amino acids. With 0 bases clipped from V and 5 bases from J, the junction kept 3 bases outside the gene matches. CDR1 is WNHNN and CDR2 is SYGVQD in the germline V gene (reference sequence). This chain's CDR3 is CASSESTGGIDTQYF. The CDR3 DNA reads as TGCGCCAGCAGTGAGTCGACAGGGGGTATAGATACGCAGTATTTT.

The CDR3 here is CASSVMVAEAGELFF. The CDR3 DNA reads as TGTGCCAGCAGTGTAATGGTCGCCGAGGCCGGGGAGCTGTTTTTT. V gene TRBV25-1 combines with J gene TRBJ2-2; D unclear. Trimming pared 4 bases from V and 6 bases from J, leaving 15 bases between. Germline CDR1 MGHDK, CDR2 SYGVNS. The CDR3 has 15 residues. The full variable domain, with the rest looked up from reference TRBV25-1 and TRBJ2-2, is EADIYQTPRYLVIGTGKKITLECSQTMGHDKMYWYQQDPGMELHLIHYSYGVNSTEKGDLSSESTVSRIRTEHFPLTLESARPSHTSQYLCASSVMVAEAGELFFGEGSRLTVL.

The rearrangement joins TRBV30 to TRBJ1-2, with 7 bases identical to TRBD1. There are 14 residues in the CDR3. V was clipped by 4 bases and J by 3 bases; unmatched bases: 8. CDR1 GTSNPN and CDR2 SVGIG come from the germline V gene (reference sequence). CDR3 in amino acids: CAWNRRDRDYGYTF. CDR3 in DNA: TGTGCCTGGAACCGAAGAGACAGGGACTATGGCTACACCTTC.

The sample holds one count of this clone. J is TRBJ1-1 and V is TRBV11-3; 8 nucleotides line up with TRBD1. The CDR3 covers 15 residues. Trimming at V came to 5 bases and at J to 1 base, leaving 6 bases not matched to a gene. The germline V gene encodes CDR1 SGHNT and CDR2 YENEEA. The CDR3 protein is CASSLFRGQNTEAFF. The CDR3, as DNA: TGTGCCAGCAGCCTCTTCAGGGGGCAGAACACTGAAGCTTTCTTT.

V usage is TRBV15 and J usage is TRBJ2-6; possibly TRBD1 for D (6 bases). V shed 3 bases and J shed 0 bases, with 15 bases lying between them. This CDR3 region has 18 residues. Germline V gene data show CDR1 as LNHNV and CDR2 as YYDKDF (reference sequence). CDR3 bases: TGTGCCACCAGCAGGACCCTCGGCAGGGGCTCTGGGGCCAACGTCCTGACTTTC. Encoded protein: CATSRTLGRGSGANVLTF.

This clone was picked up one time. The chain employs TRBV6-2 or TRBV6-3 and TRBJ1-4; D is unresolved. Trimming took 4 bases from V and 7 from J, leaving 4 bases between them. CDR3 size: 11 residues. Germline lookup yields CDR1 MNHEY and CDR2 SVGEGT. Here the CDR3 reads CASSSSEKLFF. For the CDR3, the DNA is TGTGCCAGCAGTTCCAGTGAAAAACTGTTTTTT.

The rearrangement links TRBV12-2 to TRBJ2-7; no check of the table's D call, TRBD1, against the DNA was made. TRBV12-2 is an annotated pseudogene. CDR3 length: 15 residues. CDR3 nucleotide sequence: TGTGCAAGTCGCTTACCGGGACAGGGGACCTACGAGCAGTACTTC. Its translation is CASRLPGQGTYEQYF.

This clone has just one count. The chain uses TRBV5-4 and TRBJ2-1; TRBD2 matches at 8 bases. Germline CDR1 and CDR2: SGHNT and YYREEE (reference sequence). The CDR3 consists of 14 residues. Losses at the gene ends were 6 bases for V and 10 bases for J; bases not matched to a gene: 12. CDR3: CASTPPGGAEEQFF. The CDR3 DNA is TGTGCCAGCACGCCCCCCGGGGGGGCAGAGGAGCAGTTCTTC.